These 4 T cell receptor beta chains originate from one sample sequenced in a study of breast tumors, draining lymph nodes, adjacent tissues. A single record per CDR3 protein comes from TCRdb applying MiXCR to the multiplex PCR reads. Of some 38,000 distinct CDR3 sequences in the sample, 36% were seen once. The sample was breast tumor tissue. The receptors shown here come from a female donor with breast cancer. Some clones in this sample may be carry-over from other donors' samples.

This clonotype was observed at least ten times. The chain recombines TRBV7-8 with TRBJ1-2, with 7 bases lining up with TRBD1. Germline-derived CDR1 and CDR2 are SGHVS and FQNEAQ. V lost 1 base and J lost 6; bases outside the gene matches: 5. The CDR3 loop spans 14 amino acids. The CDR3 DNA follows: TGTGCCAGCAGCTTAGATGAGGGGGCTCATGGCTACACCTTC. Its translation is CASSLDEGAHGYTF.

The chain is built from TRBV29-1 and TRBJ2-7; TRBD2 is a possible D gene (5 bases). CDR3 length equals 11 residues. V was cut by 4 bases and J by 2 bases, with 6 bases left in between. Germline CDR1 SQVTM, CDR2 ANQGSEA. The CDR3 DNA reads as TGCAGCGTTGTCGGGGCCTACGAGCAGTACTTC. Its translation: CSVVGAYEQYF.

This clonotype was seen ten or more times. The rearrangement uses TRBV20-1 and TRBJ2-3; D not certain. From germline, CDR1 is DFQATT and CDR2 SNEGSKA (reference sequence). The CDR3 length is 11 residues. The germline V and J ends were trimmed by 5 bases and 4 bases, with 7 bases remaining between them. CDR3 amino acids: CSAASPDTQYF. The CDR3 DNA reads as TGCAGTGCTGCGAGCCCAGATACGCAGTATTTT.

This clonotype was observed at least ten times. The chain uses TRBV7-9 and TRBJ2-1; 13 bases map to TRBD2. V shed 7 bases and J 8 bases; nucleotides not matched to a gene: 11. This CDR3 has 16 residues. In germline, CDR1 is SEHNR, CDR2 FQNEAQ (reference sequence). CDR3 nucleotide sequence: TGTGCCAGCACCAAGTGGACTAGCGGGAGTGGGGATGAGCAGTTCTTC. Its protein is CASTKWTSGSGDEQFF.